Described below is a single T cell receptor beta chain sequence and its context. Its matching antigen is unknown. This CDR3 contains 13 residues. Germline CDR1 reads SEHNR; CDR2 reads FQNEAQ (reference sequence). Trimming shortened V by 5 bases and J by 5 bases, and 11 bases separated the two germline ends. The sample belongs to a study of T cell repertoires in cytomegalovirus infection. Study-wide context: Public TCR beta signatures marked donors with CMV infection and the matching HLA.

Overall study results and limits: The cumulative frequency of public TCR beta families identified carriers of CMV plus the relevant HLA.

Using its own MiXCR run on the reads, TCRdb lists one record per CDR3 protein. Seen here are some 940,000 distinct CDR3 sequences, roughly a third observed once, and the top ten hold about an eighth. Specimen: cultured CD8+ T cells from PBMCs, collected from culture after CMV antigen stimulation. This receptor was identified in a human donor in good health (CMV status not recorded). Some clones in this sample may be carry-over from other donors' samples. The chain recombines TRBV7-9 with TRBJ2-3, with D unclear. The CDR3 region has the DNA TGTGCCAGCAGCCCCCCCTGGGAAGATACGCAGTATTTT. As protein: CASSPPWEDTQYF.